This T cell receptor beta chain was observed in a study of T cells after yellow fever vaccination. Study-level points and caveats: A small proportion of clonotypes was detected in both the CD4 and CD8 compartments.

This clonotype came up a few times. Its cognate antigen is unknown. For TCR, cDNA came from 5'RACE template switching, which added a universal primer site and UMIs. MiXCR, run by TCRdb on the 5' RACE reads, gives a single entry per CDR3 protein. The sample holds a few hundred thousand distinct CDR3 sequences, less than 9% seen once. Germline loops: CDR1 LGHDT, CDR2 YNNKEL (reference sequence). V shed 2 bases and J shed 4 bases, with 4 bases lying between them. The CDR3 is made up of 12 amino acids. The material sequenced was CD4+ T cells sorted from PBMCs, taken 15 days after the yellow fever booster vaccination. The sequence derives from a young man who received the YFV17D yellow fever vaccine. The chain employs TRBV3-1 and TRBJ2-3, with D unresolved. DNA of the CDR3: TGTGCCAGCAGCCAAATGGCAGATACGCAGTATTTT. Amino acid sequence: CASSQMADTQYF.